This TCR beta chain was identified during a study of shared clonotypes between healthy human individuals. Here immunoSEQ multiplex PCR was the method, and the copy in TCRdb shows in-frame clones only, minus some. The sample records around 1.1 million clones, roughly 80% being singletons. Sequencing was done on a sample of memory CD4+ T cells from PBMCs. The subset was: CD45RA-negative fraction. The sequence came from a man younger than 35 in good health. Some clones in this sample may be carry-over from other donors' samples.

CDR3 residues: CASSEATGRSYGYTF. The CDR3 nucleotides read TGTGCCAGCTCAGAAGCGACAGGGAGGTCCTATGGCTACACCTTC. The chain joins TRBV18 to TRBJ1-2, with 7 bases fitting TRBD1. J was trimmed by 4 bases and V by 5 bases; bases with no gene match: 10. The CDR3 loop spans 15 amino acids. Germline CDR1 reads KGHSH; CDR2 reads LQKENI.